This TCR beta chain was captured in a study of T-cell reconstitution after alpha-beta-depleted transplantation in children. The J segment lost 2 bases and the V segment lost 0 bases, leaving 6 bases of the junction unmatched. Germline-derived CDR1 and CDR2 are SEHNR and FQNEAQ (reference sequence). This CDR3 spans 16 amino acids. This clonotype showed up many times. Construction of the TCRbeta library involved unique molecular identifiers. MiXCR, run by TCRdb on the PCR reads, gives a single entry per CDR3 protein. Among around 700,000 distinct CDR3 sequences, roughly 14% were seen once, and the ten largest hold 0.79%.

The rearrangement joins TRBV7-9 to TRBJ2-7; 8 nucleotides match TRBD1. The sample consisted of PBMCs, taken before TCRalphabeta/CD19-depleted stem cell transplant. This TCR derives from a girl aged 2-10 years with congenital amegakaryocytic thrombocytopenia, due to receive a stem cell transplant. CDR3 region: CASSLAYRTGTYEQYF. DNA of the CDR3: TGTGCCAGCAGCTTAGCTTACAGGACAGGGACCTACGAGCAGTACTTC.